The next 23 T cell receptor beta chains were all read from a single sample in a study of metastatic and nonmetastatic thyroid tumors. Patients underwent thyroid surgery, and none had received any treatment before it. TCRdb re-processed the PCR reads through MiXCR. The sample includes fewer than 12,000 clones, approximately 30% of them seen just once. Sequenced material: tumor tissue. The receptors were sampled from a male donor with papillary thyroid cancer or a benign thyroid nodule (not recorded which). Some clones in this sample may be carry-over from other donors' samples.

This clone was counted many times. In DNA, the CDR3 is TGTGCCAGCTCACTCAAAGGGGGGTCGGGACTAGCGGGACCTACCTACGAGCAGTACTTC. Translating gives CASSLKGGSGLAGPTYEQYF. The rearrangement uses TRBV18 and TRBJ2-7; TRBD2 matches at 13 bases. This CDR3 contains 20 residues. J was trimmed by 2 bases and V by 4 bases; bases with no gene match: 17. CDR1 and CDR2 (germline): KGHSH, LQKENI.

The table lists this clone with many counts. This sequence joins TRBV6-2 or TRBV6-3 and TRBJ2-3; 11 positions agree with TRBD2. The J segment lost 3 bases and the V segment lost 0 bases, leaving 2 bases of the junction unmatched. The CDR3 length is 16 residues. Germline CDR1 is MNHEY and CDR2 is SVGEGT. The CDR3 is CASSYSLAGGTDTQYF. The CDR3 DNA follows: TGTGCCAGCAGTTACTCGCTAGCGGGAGGTACAGATACGCAGTATTTT.

The V and J genes are TRBV27 and TRBJ2-7, with D possibly called TRBD1 or TRBD2 (5 bases each). Between the trimmed V and J ends, which lost 3 bases and 2 bases, there was a span of 11 bases. The CDR3 is 14 amino acids. Germline values: CDR1 MNHEY, CDR2 SMNVEV (reference sequence). Here the CDR3 reads CASSFRDQTYEQYF. CDR3 DNA: TGTGCCAGCAGTTTTCGGGACCAGACCTACGAGCAGTACTTC.

This clone was observed at least ten times. J is TRBJ2-4 and V is TRBV18; TRBD1 matches 9 bases. The germline V gene encodes CDR1 KGHSH and CDR2 LQKENI. V lost 6 bases, J lost 7 bases, and 7 bases stayed unmatched. The CDR3 totals 14 residues. The chain's CDR3 is CASSAGQGRNIQYF. The CDR3 DNA reads as TGTGCCAGCTCTGCGGGACAGGGTAGGAACATTCAGTACTTC. Full variable domain (remainder filled in from reference TRBV18 and TRBJ2-4): NAGVMQNPRHLVRRRGQEARLRCSPMKGHSHVYWYRQLPEEGLKFMVYLQKENIIDESGMPKERFSAEFPKEGPSILRIQQVVRGDSAAYFCASSAGQGRNIQYFGAGTRLSVL.

This clone is labeled medium-sized. The rearrangement uses TRBV18 and TRBJ2-7; 7 bases fit TRBD1. V was clipped by 3 bases and J by 3 bases; unmatched bases: 5. This CDR3 contains 14 residues. The V gene's germline CDR1 is KGHSH and CDR2 LQKENI. The CDR3 DNA is TGTGCCAGCTCACCCAGACAGGGAGTCTACGAGCAGTACTTC. Encoded protein: CASSPRQGVYEQYF.

The gene calls are TRBV7-6 and TRBJ2-2, with 7 bases fitting TRBD1. CDR1 is SGHVS and CDR2 is FNYEAQ in the germline V gene. This CDR3 comprises 16 residues. V was clipped by 1 base and J by 0 bases; unmatched bases: 2. The CDR3 DNA reads as TGTGCCAGCAGCTTAGGGGGGACAGCGAACACCGGGGAGCTGTTTTTT. As protein: CASSLGGTANTGELFF. The whole variable domain, remainder taken from reference TRBV7-6 and TRBJ2-2, is GAGVSQSPRYKVTKRGQDVALRCDPISGHVSLYWYRQALGQGPEFLTYFNYEAQQDKSGLPNDRFSAERPEGSISTLTIQRTEQRDSAMYRCASSLGGTANTGELFFGEGSRLTVL.

This clone was observed a few times. J is TRBJ1-1 and V is TRBV2; D gene uncertain. Trimming took 4 bases from V and 7 from J, leaving 7 bases between them. This CDR3 comprises 11 residues. CDR1 and CDR2 (germline): SNHLY, FYNNEI. CDR3 DNA sequence: TGTGCCAGCAGTGCTCGATATGAAGCTTTCTTT. As protein: CASSARYEAFF.

This clone was seen many times. This chain connects TRBV5-6 to TRBJ1-2; D gene ambiguous. The CDR3 is 15 amino acids. Germline-derived CDR1 and CDR2 are SGHDT and YYEEEE. V lost 0 bases, J lost 4 bases, and 13 bases lay in between. CDR3 sequence reads: CASSLEVTSTYGYTF. The CDR3 DNA reads TGTGCCAGCAGCTTGGAGGTGACCAGTACCTATGGCTACACCTTC.

The rearrangement uses TRBV5-6 and TRBJ2-7, with D possibly being TRBD1 (6 bases). The CDR3 contains 14 residues. CDR1 SGHDT and CDR2 YYEEEE come from the germline V gene. V was pared by 0 bases and J by 2 bases, with 9 bases between. The CDR3 reads CASSLVGTPYEQYF. The CDR3 DNA reads TGTGCCAGCAGCTTGGTTGGGACACCCTACGAGCAGTACTTC.

This clone appeared a few times. A read error may produce the germline difference seen at one junction end. The rearrangement uses TRBV6-1 and TRBJ2-3; D is unresolved. CDR1 is MNHNS and CDR2 is SASEGT in the germline V gene. This CDR3 is built from 12 residues. The CDR3 nucleotides are TGTGCCAGCAGTCCATGGATGGATACACAGTATTTT. This translates into CASSPWMDTQYF.

CDR3 region: CAWSVGLAGSYEQYF. CDR3 bases: TGTGCCTGGAGTGTCGGACTAGCGGGATCCTACGAGCAGTACTTC. The rearrangement links TRBV30 to TRBJ2-7; TRBD2 matches at 12 bases. The CDR3 has 15 amino acids. In germline, CDR1 is GTSNPN, CDR2 SVGIG (reference sequence). V was clipped by 0 bases and J by 1 base; unmatched bases: 1.

The sample holds a few counts of this clone. The chain employs TRBV12-3 or TRBV12-4 and TRBJ1-5; D unclear. The CDR3 consists of 12 residues. V was trimmed by 6 bases and J by 6 bases, leaving 9 bases between them. CDR3: CASRKDIQPQHF. Written as DNA, the CDR3 is TGTGCCAGCAGGAAAGACATTCAGCCCCAGCATTTT.

This clone was observed at least ten times. The rearrangement joins TRBV5-8 to TRBJ2-3, with D tentatively TRBD1 or TRBD2 (6 bases each). Trimming stripped 1 base from V and 3 bases from J, with 15 bases between. Looked up from germline, CDR1 is SGHTS and CDR2 is YDEGEE. The CDR3 has 16 amino acids. The CDR3 region is CASSLTGAATTDTQYF. The CDR3 DNA reads as TGTGCCAGCAGCTTGACGGGGGCAGCGACTACAGATACGCAGTATTTT.

The chain joins TRBV30 to TRBJ2-7, with TRBD1 matching over 7 bases. This CDR3 is 12 amino acids long. The J segment lost 11 bases and the V segment lost 4 bases, leaving 11 bases of the junction unmatched. CDR1 is GTSNPN and CDR2 is SVGIG in the germline V gene (reference sequence). This chain's CDR3 is CAWNSRGLREYF. DNA of the CDR3: TGTGCCTGGAACTCAAGGGGGCTGAGGGAGTACTTC.

The rearrangement uses TRBV28 and TRBJ2-7; D is ambiguous. CDR1 and CDR2 (germline): MDHEN, SYDVKM. Trimming took 8 bases from V and 3 from J, leaving 11 bases between them. This CDR3 contains 12 residues. The CDR3 DNA follows: TGTGCCAGCCACACCGCCCACTACGAGCAGTACTTC. Its translation is CASHTAHYEQYF.

The chain joins TRBV30 to TRBJ1-2; D gene uncertain. Germline loops: CDR1 GTSNPN, CDR2 SVGIG (reference sequence). The germline V and J ends were trimmed by 0 bases and 5 bases, with 16 bases remaining between them. The CDR3 consists of 15 residues. In DNA form, the CDR3 reads TGTGCCTGGAGTGTACAATGGACGGTAGTTTATGGCTACACCTTC. The encoded protein is CAWSVQWTVVYGYTF.

This clone was observed at least ten times. This chain uses TRBV25-1 with TRBJ2-2; D is tentatively TRBD1 or TRBD2 (5 bases each). Germline CDR1 reads MGHDK; CDR2 reads SYGVNS. Trimming left V 4 bases short and J 6 bases short, with 9 bases between. This CDR3 contains 13 residues. The CDR3 DNA sequence: TGTGCCAGCAGTGGGGGGAGAGCCGGGGAGCTGTTTTTT. Translating gives CASSGGRAGELFF. The whole variable domain, filled in from reference TRBV25-1 and TRBJ2-2, reads EADIYQTPRYLVIGTGKKITLECSQTMGHDKMYWYQQDPGMELHLIHYSYGVNSTEKGDLSSESTVSRIRTEHFPLTLESARPSHTSQYLCASSGGRAGELFFGEGSRLTVL.

The chain has TRBV5-1 and TRBJ2-7, with unresolved D. Germline loops: CDR1 SGHRS, CDR2 YFSETQ. The CDR3 totals 12 residues. V shed 0 bases and J shed 4 bases, with 5 bases lying between them. CDR3: CASSLEEYEQYF. The CDR3, as DNA: TGCGCCAGCAGCTTGGAAGAGTACGAGCAGTACTTC.

V usage is TRBV7-2 and J usage is TRBJ2-1, with 8 nucleotides matching TRBD2. The V gene's germline CDR1 is SGHTA and CDR2 FQGNSA. Trimming removed 3 bases from V and 4 bases from J; junction bases left unmatched: 5. The CDR3 consists of 15 residues. The DNA of the CDR3 is TGTGCCAGCAGCTTGGCTAGCGGGCCTTACAATGAGCAGTTCTTC. Protein: CASSLASGPYNEQFF. The whole variable domain, filled in from reference TRBV7-2 and TRBJ2-1, reads GAGVSQSPSNKVTEKGKDVELRCDPISGHTALYWYRQSLGQGLEFLIYFQGNSAPDKSGLPSDRFSAERTGGSVSTLTIQRTQQEDSAVYLCASSLASGPYNEQFFGPGTRLTVL.

This clone is medium-sized (0.01 to 0.1%). The rearrangement uses TRBV6-1 and TRBJ1-3; D call uncertain. The CDR3 spans 14 residues. Trimming removed 5 bases at V and 0 bases at J, with 8 bases between. The V gene's germline CDR1 is MNHNS and CDR2 SASEGT. The CDR3 loop reads CASSSVSSGNTIYF. CDR3 sequence (DNA): TGTGCCAGCAGTTCAGTAAGCTCTGGAAACACCATATATTTT.

This clone was counted many times. The chain recombines TRBV19 with TRBJ2-5, with 8 positions matching TRBD1. This CDR3 is 14 amino acids long. V was clipped by 7 bases and J by 4 bases; unmatched bases: 8. The germline V gene has CDR1 LNHDA and CDR2 SQIVND (reference sequence). The CDR3 DNA sequence: TGTGCCAGTACCACGACAGGGGCGGTAGAGACCCAGTACTTC. Protein product: CASTTTGAVETQYF. The full variable domain, completed using reference TRBV19 and TRBJ2-5, is DGGITQSPKYLFRKEGQNVTLSCEQNLNHDAMYWYRQDPGQGLRLIYYSQIVNDFQKGDIAEGYSVSREKKESFPLTVTSAQKNPTAFYLCASTTTGAVETQYFGPGTRLLVL.

At least ten counts were recorded for this clone. This may stem from a read error, because a much larger clone lies one nucleotide away. The chain has TRBV5-6 and TRBJ2-7; no reliable D call. This CDR3 spans 13 amino acids. Germline CDR1 and CDR2: SGHDT and YYEEEE. DNA for the CDR3: TGTGCCATCAGCCTTGACCAGTTCGACGAGCAGTACGTC. As protein: CAISLDQFDEQYV.

J is TRBJ2-1 and V is TRBV5-6; 14 positions match TRBD2. Germline V gene lookup returns CDR1 SGHDT and CDR2 YYEEEE. This CDR3 is built from 15 residues. V shed 7 bases, J shed 8 bases, and the junction held 8 bases outside the gene matches. This CDR3 reads CASRSTSGRADEQFF. The CDR3 DNA reads as TGTGCCAGCCGCTCGACTAGCGGGAGGGCTGATGAGCAGTTCTTC.